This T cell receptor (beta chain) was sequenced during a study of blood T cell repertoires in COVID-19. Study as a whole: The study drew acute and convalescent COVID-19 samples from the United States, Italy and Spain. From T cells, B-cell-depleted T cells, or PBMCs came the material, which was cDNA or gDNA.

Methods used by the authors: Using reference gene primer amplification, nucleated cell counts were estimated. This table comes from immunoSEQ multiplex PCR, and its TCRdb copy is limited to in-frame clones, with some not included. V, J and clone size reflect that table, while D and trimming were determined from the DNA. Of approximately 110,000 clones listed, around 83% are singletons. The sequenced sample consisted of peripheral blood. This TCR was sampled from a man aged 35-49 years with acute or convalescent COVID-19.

The CDR3 sequence is CASFPGLNEKLFF. The CDR3 DNA follows: TGTGCCAGCTTCCCTGGGCTTAATGAAAAACTGTTTTTT. This chain connects TRBV18 to TRBJ1-4, with D unclear. This CDR3 is 13 amino acids long. V lost 7 bases and J lost 4, with 10 bases in between. The germline V gene encodes CDR1 KGHSH and CDR2 LQKENI.